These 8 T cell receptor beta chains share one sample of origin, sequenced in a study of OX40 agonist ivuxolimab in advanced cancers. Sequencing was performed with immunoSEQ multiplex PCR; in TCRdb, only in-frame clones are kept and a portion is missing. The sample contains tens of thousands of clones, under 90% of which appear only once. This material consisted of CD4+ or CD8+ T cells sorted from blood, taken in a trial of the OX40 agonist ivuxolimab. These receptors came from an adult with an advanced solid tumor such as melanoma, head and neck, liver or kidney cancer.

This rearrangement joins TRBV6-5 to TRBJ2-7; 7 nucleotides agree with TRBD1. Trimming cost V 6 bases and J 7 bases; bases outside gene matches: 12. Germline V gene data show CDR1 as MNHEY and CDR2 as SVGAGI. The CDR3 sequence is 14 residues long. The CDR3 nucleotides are TGTGCCAGCAGGACAGGGATCCTCTTAGGGGAGCAGTACTTC. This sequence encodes CASRTGILLGEQYF.

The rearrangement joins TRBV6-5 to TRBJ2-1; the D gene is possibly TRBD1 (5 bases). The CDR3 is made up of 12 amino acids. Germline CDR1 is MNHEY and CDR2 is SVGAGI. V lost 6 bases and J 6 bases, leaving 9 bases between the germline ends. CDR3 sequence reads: CASSSRVNEQFF. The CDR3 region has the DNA TGTGCCAGCAGCTCCAGGGTCAATGAGCAGTTCTTC.

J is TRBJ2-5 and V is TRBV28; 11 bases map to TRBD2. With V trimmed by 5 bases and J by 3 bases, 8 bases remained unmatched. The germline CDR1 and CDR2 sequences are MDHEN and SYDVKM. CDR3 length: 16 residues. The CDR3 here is CASSGFSTSGKETQYF. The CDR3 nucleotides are TGTGCCAGCAGTGGTTTCTCGACTAGCGGGAAAGAGACCCAGTACTTC.

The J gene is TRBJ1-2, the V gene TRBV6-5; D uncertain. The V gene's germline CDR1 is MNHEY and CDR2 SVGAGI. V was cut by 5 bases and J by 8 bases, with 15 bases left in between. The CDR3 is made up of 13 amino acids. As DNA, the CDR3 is TGTGCCAGCAGTGACCAATCTAATGGGGGCTACACCTTC. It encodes CASSDQSNGGYTF.

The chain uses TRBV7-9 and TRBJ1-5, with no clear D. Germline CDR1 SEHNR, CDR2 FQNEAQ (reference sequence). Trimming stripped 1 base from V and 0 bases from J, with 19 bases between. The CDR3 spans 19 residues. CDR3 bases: TGTGCCAGCAGCTTAGTTATACTTCAAACAACCCTTAGCAATCAGCCCCAGCATTTT. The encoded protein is CASSLVILQTTLSNQPQHF.

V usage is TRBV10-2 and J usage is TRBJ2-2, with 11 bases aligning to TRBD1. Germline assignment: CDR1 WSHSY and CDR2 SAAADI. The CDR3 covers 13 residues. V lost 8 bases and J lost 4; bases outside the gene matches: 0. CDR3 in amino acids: CASGQGATGELFF. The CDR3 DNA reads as TGCGCCAGCGGACAGGGGGCCACCGGGGAGCTGTTTTTT.

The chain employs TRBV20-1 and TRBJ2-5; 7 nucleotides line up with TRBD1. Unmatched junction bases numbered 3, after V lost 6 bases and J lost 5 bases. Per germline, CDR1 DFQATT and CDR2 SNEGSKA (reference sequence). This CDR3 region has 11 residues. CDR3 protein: CSAADRETQYF. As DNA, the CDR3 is TGCAGTGCCGCGGACAGGGAGACCCAGTACTTC.

CDR3 sequence (DNA): TGTGCCAGCAGTGGGGACAGGCGAAACTATGGCTACACCTTC. It is translated as CASSGDRRNYGYTF. The genes are TRBV2 and TRBJ1-2; 8 positions match TRBD1. The trim removed 4 bases at V and 2 bases at J, leaving 3 bases unmatched. The germline V gene has CDR1 SNHLY and CDR2 FYNNEI. The CDR3 is 14 amino acids.